This T cell receptor beta chain was sequenced for a study of blood T cell repertoires in COVID-19. Study background: Sources were T cells, B-cell-depleted T cells, or PBMCs; the material itself was cDNA or gDNA.

Per germline, CDR1 SGHAT and CDR2 FQNNGV. Trimming at V came to 1 base and at J to 8 bases, leaving 7 bases not matched to a gene. The CDR3 runs to 15 residues. TCRdb keeps only in-frame clones here, not all; method: immunoSEQ multiplex PCR. The sample consists of approximately 180,000 clones, approximately 85% of them appearing once. The chain carries TRBV11-2 and TRBJ2-1; 8 bases are a match to TRBD2. Sequences were obtained from peripheral blood. The sequence derives from a man in his 60s with acute or convalescent COVID-19. In nucleotides, the CDR3 is TGTGCCAGCAGCTTAGTTGATGGAGCGGGAGATGAGCAGTTCTTC. Protein: CASSLVDGAGDEQFF.